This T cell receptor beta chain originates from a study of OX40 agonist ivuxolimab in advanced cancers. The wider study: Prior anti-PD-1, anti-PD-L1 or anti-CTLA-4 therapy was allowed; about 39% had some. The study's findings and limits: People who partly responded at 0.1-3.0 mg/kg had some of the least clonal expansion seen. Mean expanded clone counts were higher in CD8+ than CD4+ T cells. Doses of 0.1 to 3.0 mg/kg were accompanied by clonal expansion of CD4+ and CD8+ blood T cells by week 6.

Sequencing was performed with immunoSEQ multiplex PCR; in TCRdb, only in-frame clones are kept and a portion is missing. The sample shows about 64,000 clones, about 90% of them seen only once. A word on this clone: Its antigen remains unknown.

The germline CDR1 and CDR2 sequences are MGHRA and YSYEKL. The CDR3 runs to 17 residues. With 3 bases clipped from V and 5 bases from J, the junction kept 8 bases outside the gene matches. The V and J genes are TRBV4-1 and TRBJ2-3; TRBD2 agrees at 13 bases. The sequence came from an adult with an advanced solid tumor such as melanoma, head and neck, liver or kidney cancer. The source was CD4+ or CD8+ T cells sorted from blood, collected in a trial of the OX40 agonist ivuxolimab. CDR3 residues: CASSQGGLAGAVDTQYF. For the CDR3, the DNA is TGCGCCAGCAGCCAGGGAGGACTAGCGGGAGCGGTAGATACGCAGTATTTT.